This T cell receptor (beta chain) was obtained from a study of T cells in Graves' hyperthyroidism and ophthalmopathy. On the study more broadly: Peripheral blood samples were taken at initial diagnosis, prior to any treatment.

Per the germline V gene, CDR1 is SGHRS and CDR2 is YFSETQ. J lost 14 bases, V lost 1 base, and 11 bases had no gene match. The CDR3 has 14 residues. Whole-study results and caveats: Among clonotypes expanded in thyroid above 0.001, most were also found in blood.

With a duration under 2 months, the hyperthyroidism was newly diagnosed in patients aged 18 to 65. Comments on this clonotype: Its antigen is currently unknown.

From RNA transcripts, TCR beta CDR3 regions were amplified. Initially, a first-round RT-PCR of the TCR CDR3 employed the HTBI primer set. MiXCR, run by TCRdb on the multiplex PCR reads, gives a single entry per CDR3 protein. The sample has a few hundred thousand distinct CDR3 sequences, around a sixth seen once. Sequenced input: blood. The source of this sequence is a woman aged 25 to 39 with Graves' hyperthyroidism. The chain combines TRBV5-1 with TRBJ2-1, with 8 bases that match TRBD1. The CDR3 region is CASSLTGGVLEKFF. DNA for the CDR3: TGCGCCAGCAGCTTGACAGGGGGAGTTTTGGAGAAGTTCTTC.